This paragraph reports one T cell receptor (beta chain). Its antigen is unidentified. Deletions cut 2 bases from V and 2 bases from J, with 9 bases between. Germline CDR1 is SGHTA and CDR2 is FQGNSA. This CDR3 contains 14 residues. This sample was taken from a study of T-cell memory formation after mild COVID-19. Whole-study context: Clusters of TCRs were largely donor specific.

With constant-segment primers, 5'RACE yielded cDNA libraries of TCR alpha and TCR beta that carried sample barcodes and UMIs. TCRdb analysed the 5' RACE reads with MiXCR anew, one entry per CDR3 protein. This sample has approximately 250,000 distinct CDR3 sequences, with approximately 15% found just once. General study results and limits: Clones which contracted sat mainly in CM and EM if CD4+, and in EMRA if CD8+. CD4/CD8 balance characterized clones contracting day 15 to 85, and CD4+ skew characterized later expanders.

The source is an adult woman who had mild COVID-19 (a few samples of this study predate the infection). Cell type and time point are not known. Sequenced material: PBMCs or a T cell subset sorted from them (not recorded which). The chain couples TRBV7-2 to TRBJ1-2; a weak D match, TRBD1 (5 bases). The CDR3 is CASSLQGSNYGYTF. DNA of the CDR3: TGTGCCAGCAGCTTACAGGGTTCCAACTATGGCTACACCTTC.